This TCR beta chain was sequenced in a study of control samples from healthy donors and cancer patients. Sequencing used immunoSEQ multiplex PCR; TCRdb keeps in-frame clones, though not all of them. This repertoire shows tens of thousands of clones, approximately 89% found once; its top ten account for approximately 6%. Germline CDR1 reads MRHNA; CDR2 reads SNTAGT. The CDR3 contains 18 residues. Between the trimmed V and J ends, which lost 7 bases and 0 bases, there was a span of 22 bases. The source of this sequence is a man between 45 and 60 years old in good health. Material: blood. The V gene is TRBV6-4, the J gene TRBJ1-3; D unresolved. The CDR3 nucleotides are TGTGCCAGCATTTCTACCCTTCCTTTTGGCTCCTCTGGAAACACCATATATTTT. As protein: CASISTLPFGSSGNTIYF.